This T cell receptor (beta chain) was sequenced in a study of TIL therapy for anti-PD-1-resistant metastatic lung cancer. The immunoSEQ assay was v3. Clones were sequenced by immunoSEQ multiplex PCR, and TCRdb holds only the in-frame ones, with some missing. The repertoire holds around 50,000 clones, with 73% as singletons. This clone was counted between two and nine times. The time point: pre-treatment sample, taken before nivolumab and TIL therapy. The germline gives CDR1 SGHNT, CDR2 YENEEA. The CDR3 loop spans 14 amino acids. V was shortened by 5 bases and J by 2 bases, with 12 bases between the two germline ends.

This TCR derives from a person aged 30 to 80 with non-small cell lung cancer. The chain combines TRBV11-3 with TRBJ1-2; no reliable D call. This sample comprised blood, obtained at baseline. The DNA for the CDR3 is TGTGCCAGCAGCCCAGACGGCCGGAACTATGGCTACACCTTC. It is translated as CASSPDGRNYGYTF. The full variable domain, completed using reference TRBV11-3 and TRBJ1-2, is EAGVVQSPRYKIIEKKQPVAFWCNPISGHNTLYWYLQNLGQGPELLIRYENEEAVDDSQLPKDRFSAERLKGVDSTLKIQPAELGDSAVYLCASSPDGRNYGYTFGSGTRLTVV.